Listed below are T cell receptor beta chains from one sample, sequenced in a study of metastatic and nonmetastatic thyroid tumors. TCRdb reanalyzed the PCR reads via MiXCR. Here the sample spans roughly 19,000 clones, 37% being singletons. Sample: tumor tissue. All receptors derive from a female donor with papillary thyroid cancer or a benign thyroid nodule (not recorded which). Some clones in this sample may be carry-over from other donors' samples. Each CDR3 is given with its conserved first and last residue. Each record gives: J gene, V gene, clone size, CDR3 protein. Size is stated for part of the rows, as once, few or many counts, or as a class when the clone is expanded.

J: TRBJ1-5; V: TRBV19; size: .; CDR3: CASSLGGPQHF
J: TRBJ2-3; V: TRBV18; size: .; CDR3: CASSPTGYPGANTQYF
J: TRBJ2-2; V: TRBV24-1; size: .; CDR3: CATSDTAGLTGELFF
J: TRBJ1-1; V: TRBV3-1; size: .; CDR3: CASSHQGMLNTEAFF
J: TRBJ2-5; V: TRBV12-3/TRBV12-4; size: few; CDR3: CASSLALEGTETQYF
J: TRBJ1-4; V: TRBV28; size: .; CDR3: CASSSFDRDEKLFF
J: TRBJ2-3; V: TRBV6-1; size: .; CDR3: CASSERGGRPDTQYF
J: TRBJ2-2; V: TRBV27; size: few; CDR3: CASSFSLSGELFF
J: TRBJ1-2; V: TRBV28; size: few; CDR3: CASSPNRGRASDGYTF
J: TRBJ1-3; V: TRBV4-1; size: .; CDR3: CASSQEENTIYF
J: TRBJ2-2; V: TRBV6-1; size: few; CDR3: CASSEISRGTGELFF
J: TRBJ2-2; V: TRBV10-3; size: hyperexpanded; CDR3: CAISDQQGLSTGELFF
J: TRBJ2-7; V: TRBV6-1; size: few; CDR3: CASSELPSVHEQYF
J: TRBJ1-5; V: TRBV6-2/TRBV6-3; size: once; CDR3: CASRTGPNQPQHF
J: TRBJ2-3; V: TRBV11-1; size: .; CDR3: CASSRRLAGGPDTQYF
J: TRBJ2-2; V: TRBV7-9; size: .; CDR3: CASSLWTTGIGELFF
J: TRBJ1-6; V: TRBV6-1; size: .; CDR3: CASSAISYNSPLHF
J: TRBJ2-1; V: TRBV6-1; size: .; CDR3: CASSEGLGGLNEQFF
J: TRBJ2-7; V: TRBV11-2; size: .; CDR3: CASSRQGYEQYF
J: TRBJ2-2; V: TRBV12-3/TRBV12-4; size: few; CDR3: CASTLSNTGELFF
J: TRBJ2-1; V: TRBV11-2; size: .; CDR3: CASSRGTSGVNEQFF
J: TRBJ1-1; V: TRBV12-5; size: .; CDR3: CASGLVSGQEDLNEAFF
J: TRBJ1-4; V: TRBV4-1; size: .; CDR3: CASSRGPNEKLFF
J: TRBJ1-2; V: TRBV7-3; size: .; CDR3: CASSLAGEGYTF
J: TRBJ1-2; V: TRBV6-1; size: .; CDR3: CASSPGPNYGYTF
J: TRBJ1-2; V: TRBV20-1; size: .; CDR3: CSARDGGGYTF
J: TRBJ2-7; V: TRBV11-3; size: .; CDR3: CASSLRASGGYEQYF
J: TRBJ1-1; V: TRBV12-3/TRBV12-4; size: few; CDR3: CASSFRGYEAFF